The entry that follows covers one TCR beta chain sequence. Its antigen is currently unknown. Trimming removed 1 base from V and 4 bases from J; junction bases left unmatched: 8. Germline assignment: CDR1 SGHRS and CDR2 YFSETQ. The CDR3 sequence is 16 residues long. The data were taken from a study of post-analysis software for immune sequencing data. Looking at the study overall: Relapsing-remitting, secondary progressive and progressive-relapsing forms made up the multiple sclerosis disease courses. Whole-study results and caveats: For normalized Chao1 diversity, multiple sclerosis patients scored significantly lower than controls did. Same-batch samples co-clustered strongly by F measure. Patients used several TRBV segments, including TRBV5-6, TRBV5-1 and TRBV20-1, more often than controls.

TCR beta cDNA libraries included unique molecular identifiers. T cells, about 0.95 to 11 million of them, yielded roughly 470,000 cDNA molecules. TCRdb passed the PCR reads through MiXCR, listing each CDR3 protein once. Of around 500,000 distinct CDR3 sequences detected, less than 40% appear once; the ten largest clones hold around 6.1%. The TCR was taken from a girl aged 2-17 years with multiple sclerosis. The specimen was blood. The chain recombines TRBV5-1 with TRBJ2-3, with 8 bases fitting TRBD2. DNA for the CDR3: TGCGCCAGCAGCTTGAACCGGGCGGGGGGAGCAGATACGCAGTATTTT. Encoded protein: CASSLNRAGGADTQYF.